These 30 T cell receptor beta chains were all obtained from the same sample, sequenced in a study of T cell responses to AZD1222 COVID-19 vaccine. TCRdb's table, derived via immunoSEQ multiplex PCR, lists solely in-frame clones and lacks some. The sample has 160,000 or so clones; about 90% are singletons. Sequences were derived from peripheral blood, sampled 28 days after the second AZD1222 dose. Receptors originate from an adult who received the AZD1222 COVID-19 vaccine.

The chain is built from TRBV12-2 and TRBJ2-1. TRBV12-2 is a listed pseudogene. The CDR3 spans 17 residues. The CDR3 protein is CASRSIIRDQGGNEQFF. CDR3 sequence (DNA): TGTGCAAGTCGCTCTATTATCCGGGACCAAGGAGGCAATGAGCAGTTCTTC.

The CDR3 loop reads CASGLGTDTEAFF. DNA of the CDR3: TGTGCTAGTGGTTTAGGGACAGACACTGAAGCTTTCTTT. The chain has TRBV12-5 and TRBJ1-1; TRBD1 matches at 7 bases. The ends lost 3 bases at V and 3 bases at J; junction bases unmatched: 1. This CDR3 is built from 13 residues. Looked up from germline, CDR1 is LGHNT and CDR2 is FRNRAP.

The chain combines TRBV3-1 (or the pseudogene TRBV3-2) with TRBJ1-3; 7 positions agree with TRBD1. CDR1 is LGHDT, CDR2 YNNKEL, per germline (reference sequence). The CDR3 has 15 residues. Trimming at V came to 4 bases and at J to 6 bases, leaving 9 bases not matched to a gene. The CDR3 nucleotides read TGTGCCAGCAGCCCAAAAGACAGGGCGGAAAACACCATATATTTT. Translating it yields CASSPKDRAENTIYF.

This chain connects TRBV19 to TRBJ1-5, with no clear D. From germline, CDR1 is LNHDA and CDR2 SQIVND (reference sequence). The CDR3 runs to 15 residues. Trimming shortened V by 5 bases and J by 0 bases, and 11 bases separated the two germline ends. The CDR3, as DNA: TGTGCCAGTAGTTATAGGCACCGTAGCAATCAGCCCCAGCATTTT. It translates to CASSYRHRSNQPQHF.

This clone was seen once. The CDR3 DNA follows: TGTGCCAGCAGCGTAGGGCGGGCAGGGAACGACGAGCAGTACTTC. Its protein product is CASSVGRAGNDEQYF. This rearrangement joins TRBV9 to TRBJ2-7, with D perhaps given as TRBD1 or TRBD2 (5 bases each). Trimming took off 0 bases at V and 5 bases at J, with 15 bases between the two ends. Germline loops: CDR1 SGDLS, CDR2 YYNGEE. The CDR3 loop spans 15 amino acids.

The chain links TRBV27 to TRBJ2-1; 9 bases agree with TRBD2. V lost 3 bases, J lost 7 bases, and 4 bases stayed unmatched. There are 14 residues in the CDR3. The germline gives CDR1 MNHEY, CDR2 SMNVEV (reference sequence). The chain's CDR3 is CASSFRGGANEQFF. CDR3 coding DNA: TGTGCCAGCAGTTTTCGCGGGGGGGCAAATGAGCAGTTCTTC.

This chain links TRBV7-2 with TRBJ1-3; D unclear. V dropped 7 bases and J dropped 2 bases, with 9 bases sitting between them. This CDR3 spans 13 amino acids. Per the germline V gene, CDR1 is SGHTA and CDR2 is FQGNSA. CDR3 bases: TGTGCCAGCAATAGGGAGACTGGAAACACCATATATTTT. Translation gives CASNRETGNTIYF.

The J gene is TRBJ1-4, the V gene TRBV4-1; 7 nucleotides match TRBD1. This CDR3 contains 15 residues. Germline V gene data show CDR1 as MGHRA and CDR2 as YSYEKL. With 4 bases clipped from V and 5 bases from J, the junction kept 7 bases outside the gene matches. CDR3 nucleotides: TGCGCCAGCAGCCCCCCGGCACAGGGGAATGAAAAACTGTTTTTT. This translates into CASSPPAQGNEKLFF.

This chain uses TRBV4-1 with TRBJ1-2, with D perhaps matching TRBD1 (5 bases). V shed 0 bases and J shed 4 bases, with 12 bases lying between them. This CDR3 is 15 amino acids long. Germline V lookup: CDR1 MGHRA, CDR2 YSYEKL. The CDR3 reads CASSQDKGFSYGYTF. DNA of the CDR3: TGCGCCAGCAGCCAAGATAAGGGGTTTAGCTATGGCTACACCTTC.

The chain is built from TRBV11-2 and TRBJ1-2; D unresolved. The germline V and J ends were trimmed by 5 bases and 4 bases, with 11 bases remaining between them. The CDR3 has 13 residues. Germline V CDR1 and CDR2: SGHAT, FQNNGV. The CDR3 region is CASSQGSGYGYTF. CDR3 nucleotides: TGTGCCAGCAGCCAAGGGTCTGGCTATGGCTACACCTTC.

The gene calls are TRBV7-3 and TRBJ2-2; D ambiguous. The CDR3 has 16 residues. Trimming left V 2 bases short and J 0 bases short, with 10 bases between. Germline V CDR1 and CDR2: SGHTA, FQGTGA. The chain's CDR3 is CASSLGQLANTGELFF. The CDR3 coding sequence is TGTGCCAGCAGCTTAGGTCAGTTAGCGAACACCGGGGAGCTGTTTTTT. The full variable domain, completed using reference TRBV7-3 and TRBJ2-2, is GAGVSQTPSNKVTEKGKYVELRCDPISGHTALYWYRQSLGQGPEFLIYFQGTGAADDSGLPNDRFFAVRPEGSVSTLKIQRTERGDSAVYLCASSLGQLANTGELFFGEGSRLTVL.

This clone showed up just a few times. V gene TRBV3-1 (or the pseudogene TRBV3-2) combines with J gene TRBJ1-1, with no clear D. Germline V CDR1 and CDR2: LGHDT, YNNKEL (reference sequence). CDR3 length: 13 amino acids. V lost 5 bases to trimming and J lost 2 bases, with 9 bases between them. CDR3 sequence reads: CASSVRYNTEAFF. In DNA form, the CDR3 reads TGTGCCAGCAGCGTGCGGTACAACACTGAAGCTTTCTTT.

The table lists this clone with a count of one. The chain combines TRBV6-1 with TRBJ2-1, with TRBD2 identical over 7 bases. CDR3 length: 19 residues. J lost 0 bases, V lost 3 bases, and 14 bases had no gene match. Germline CDR1 reads MNHNS; CDR2 reads SASEGT. The CDR3 reads CASSDLSGEGIGSYNEQFF. Here the CDR3 DNA reads TGTGCCAGCAGTGACCTTTCCGGGGAGGGGATAGGCTCCTACAATGAGCAGTTCTTC.

The CDR3 DNA is TGTGCCAGCAGCTTAGGGCGAGGACGACCCACAGATACGCAGTATTTT. Translating gives CASSLGRGRPTDTQYF. This chain uses TRBV7-2 with TRBJ2-3; unclear D gene. Trimming removed 1 base from V and 2 bases from J, with 13 bases in between. The length of the CDR3 is 16 residues. Germline CDR1 is SGHTA and CDR2 is FQGNSA.

This rearrangement joins TRBV10-3 to TRBJ1-1; weak D call: TRBD1 (6 bases). The CDR3 is 14 amino acids. Germline CDR1 and CDR2: ENHRY and SYGVKD. Trimming left V 8 bases short and J 0 bases short, with 13 bases between. The CDR3 nucleotides are TGTGCCATCCGGAGGGGGGGTGTGAACACTGAAGCTTTCTTT. Protein product: CAIRRGGVNTEAFF.

This clone was found once. The J gene is TRBJ2-3, the V gene TRBV6-6, with D maybe TRBD2 (5 bases). With 4 bases removed from V and 0 bases from J, the gap between germline ends came to 14 bases. The V gene's germline CDR1 is MNHNY and CDR2 SVGAGI (reference sequence). The CDR3 contains 16 residues. The CDR3 coding sequence is TGTGCCAGCAGTTGGCGTTTGGGAGAAAGCACAGATACGCAGTATTTT. Residues: CASSWRLGESTDTQYF.

The CDR3 region is CASSEGGSYTEAFF. In DNA, the CDR3 is TGTGCCAGCAGTGAAGGGGGGAGCTACACTGAAGCTTTCTTT. V is TRBV6-1 and J is TRBJ1-1, with D possibly being TRBD1 (5 bases). The CDR3 is 14 residues long. Trimming took off 1 base at V and 3 bases at J, with 9 bases between the two ends. Germline V gene lookup returns CDR1 MNHNS and CDR2 SASEGT.

V usage is TRBV3-1 (or the pseudogene TRBV3-2) and J usage is TRBJ2-2; D is ambiguous. The CDR3 runs to 15 residues. Trimming removed 3 bases at V and 2 bases at J, with 10 bases between. The V gene's germline CDR1 is LGHDT and CDR2 YNNKEL (reference sequence). CDR3 bases: TGTGCCAGCAGCCATCTCGGAGCCAACACCGGGGAGCTGTTTTTT. Translation: CASSHLGANTGELFF.

This rearrangement joins TRBV7-6 to TRBJ1-6; D is unclear. The germline V gene has CDR1 SGHVS and CDR2 FNYEAQ. This CDR3 has 17 amino acids. Trimming took 4 bases from V and 0 from J, leaving 13 bases between them. CDR3 in amino acids: CASSSEFGSSYNSPLHF. The DNA for the CDR3 is TGTGCCAGCAGCTCCGAATTTGGGAGCTCCTATAATTCACCCCTCCACTTT.

The chain employs TRBV21-1 and TRBJ1-5. TRBV21-1 is a documented pseudogene. CDR3 length equals 12 residues. CDR3 DNA: TGTGCCAGGGGGGGTAGCAATCAGCCCCAGCATTTT. This gives the protein CARGGSNQPQHF.

The chain combines TRBV7-9 with TRBJ2-3; 10 nucleotides agree with TRBD2. From germline, CDR1 is SEHNR and CDR2 FQNEAQ (reference sequence). This CDR3 has 17 amino acids. The V gene end was trimmed by 4 bases and the J gene end by 0 bases; junction bases not matched to a gene: 7. DNA of the CDR3: TGTGCCAGCAGCTCCCGACTAGCGGGTGGGAGCACAGATACGCAGTATTTT. Its protein product is CASSSRLAGGSTDTQYF.

The chain couples TRBV18 to TRBJ1-5, with a weak D call TRBD1 (5 bases). CDR3 length: 14 amino acids. With 6 bases removed from V and 3 bases from J, the gap between germline ends came to 12 bases. Per the germline V gene, CDR1 is KGHSH and CDR2 is LQKENI. CDR3 DNA: TGTGCCAGCTCCCTCGACAGCCACAATCAGCCCCAGCATTTT. This sequence encodes CASSLDSHNQPQHF.

V usage is TRBV9 and J usage is TRBJ2-2, with D possibly TRBD2 on 6 matching bases. CDR3 length equals 14 residues. V gave up 4 bases and J gave up 7 bases, with 14 bases separating them. CDR1 SGDLS and CDR2 YYNGEE come from the germline V gene. CDR3 DNA sequence: TGTGCCAGCAGCTCCCGGCGGGGAAGCGGGGAGCTGTTTTTT. Residues: CASSSRRGSGELFF.

This chain connects TRBV2 to TRBJ2-2; TRBD1 matches at 10 bases. After removal of 5 bases from V and 6 bases from J, the junction contained 3 bases not matched to a gene. CDR3 length equals 14 residues. Germline assignment: CDR1 SNHLY and CDR2 FYNNEI. In nucleotides, the CDR3 is TGTGCCAGCAGTTACGGACAGGGGGCCGGGGAGCTGTTTTTT. This translates into CASSYGQGAGELFF.

The genes are TRBV11-1 and TRBJ1-5; the D gene is possibly TRBD1 (5 bases). Germline lookup yields CDR1 SGHAT and CDR2 FQDESV (reference sequence). The CDR3 spans 16 residues. The V and J ends lost 5 bases and 0 bases respectively, with 14 bases between them. In DNA, the CDR3 is TGTGCCAGCAGCCCGACGGGGGGGTATAGCAATCAGCCCCAGCATTTT. Translated, it gives CASSPTGGYSNQPQHF.

This clone was observed a handful of times. The chain joins TRBV6-5 to TRBJ1-6, with TRBD1 matching over 9 bases. The junction had 10 bases not matched to a gene; V was cut back by 6 bases and J by 10 bases. The CDR3 contains 15 residues. The germline CDR1 and CDR2 sequences are MNHEY and SVGAGI. The CDR3 loop reads CASRPPGQGRSPLHF. The CDR3 coding sequence is TGTGCCAGCAGACCACCGGGACAGGGAAGATCACCCCTCCACTTT.

The table lists this clone with a count of one. The genes are TRBV2 and TRBJ2-1, with unresolved D. The germline CDR1 and CDR2 sequences are SNHLY and FYNNEI. Trimming took 7 bases from V and 4 from J, leaving 8 bases between them. The CDR3 consists of 12 residues. Here the CDR3 reads CASKVQYNEQFF. CDR3 DNA sequence: TGTGCCAGCAAGGTACAATACAATGAGCAGTTCTTC.

J is TRBJ1-3 and V is TRBV20-1; D not resolved. Germline CDR1 DFQATT, CDR2 SNEGSKA (reference sequence). The germline V and J ends were trimmed by 2 bases and 10 bases, with 9 bases remaining between them. This CDR3 is built from 11 residues. CDR3 sequence (DNA): TGCAGTGCTAGACTCGTTGAAACCATATATTTT. Translating gives CSARLVETIYF.

The J gene is TRBJ2-7, the V gene TRBV2; 10 nucleotides line up with TRBD1. The CDR3 sequence is 14 residues long. Germline V CDR1 and CDR2: SNHLY, FYNNEI. V trimming: 6 bases; J trimming: 2 bases; junction bases outside the gene matches: 4. The CDR3 loop reads CASRTGQGTYEQYF. The CDR3 nucleotides are TGTGCCAGCAGGACGGGACAGGGGACCTACGAGCAGTACTTC.

The J gene is TRBJ2-1, the V gene TRBV7-3; D tentatively fits TRBD1 or TRBD2 (5 bases each). V lost 5 bases and J 5 bases, leaving 13 bases between the germline ends. CDR3 length: 14 residues. The V gene's germline CDR1 is SGHTA and CDR2 FQGTGA. The CDR3 DNA sequence: TGTGCCAGCAGCCCCTCGGGGCCAGACAATGAGCAGTTCTTC. Residues: CASSPSGPDNEQFF.